The 5 T cell receptor beta chains below all came from one sample that was sequenced in a study of T cell responses to AZD1222 COVID-19 vaccine. Clones were sequenced by immunoSEQ multiplex PCR, and TCRdb holds only the in-frame ones, with some missing. Here the sample spans about 94,000 clones, 85% being singletons. Specimen: peripheral blood, collected 28 days after the second AZD1222 dose. The receptors shown here come from an adult who received the AZD1222 COVID-19 vaccine.

The genes are TRBV6-2 or TRBV6-3 and TRBJ1-2; possible D gene TRBD1, 5 bases. The CDR3 spans 14 residues. From germline, CDR1 is MNHEY and CDR2 SVGEGT. Trimming took 5 bases from V and 7 from J, leaving 17 bases between them. CDR3 region: CASSTHGARGGYTF. The CDR3 DNA follows: TGTGCCAGCAGTACCCACGGGGCCCGGGGTGGCTACACCTTC.

This rearrangement joins TRBV28 to TRBJ1-2; perhaps TRBD1 as D (5 bases). CDR3 length equals 13 residues. The V gene's germline CDR1 is MDHEN and CDR2 SYDVKM. The V end was cut by 5 bases, the J end by 2 bases, with 9 bases between. CDR3 loop: CASSGDRNYGYTF. The CDR3 nucleotides are TGTGCCAGCAGTGGGGACCGGAACTATGGCTACACCTTC.

The chain combines TRBV30 with TRBJ2-6; D could derive from TRBD1 or TRBD2 (5 bases each). The CDR3 totals 16 residues. V shed 0 bases and J shed 4 bases, with 13 bases lying between them. Germline CDR1 GTSNPN, CDR2 SVGIG (reference sequence). DNA of the CDR3: TGTGCCTGGAGTGTAGGGGTGGGGGTCGGGGCCAACGTCCTGACTTTC. Its protein product is CAWSVGVGVGANVLTF.

This chain links TRBV3-1 (or the pseudogene TRBV3-2) with TRBJ2-1; 7 positions match TRBD2. The germline gives CDR1 LGHDT, CDR2 YNNKEL (reference sequence). The CDR3 covers 17 residues. J lost 8 bases, V lost 1 base, and 14 bases had no gene match. CDR3 nucleotide sequence: TGTGCCAGCAGCCAAGCGACACCGTTGGCGGGAGTTGATGAGCAGTTCTTC. It yields the protein CASSQATPLAGVDEQFF.

The J gene is TRBJ2-1, the V gene TRBV3-1 (or the pseudogene TRBV3-2), with 8 bases identical to TRBD2. The CDR3 covers 13 residues. Germline lookup yields CDR1 LGHDT and CDR2 YNNKEL (reference sequence). Unmatched junction bases numbered 8, after V lost 5 bases and J lost 11 bases. The chain's CDR3 is CASSYTGGGQQFF. The CDR3 DNA reads as TGTGCCAGCAGCTATACCGGGGGGGGGCAGCAGTTCTTC.